Below are 19 T cell receptor beta chains sequenced from a single sample in a study of blood T cell repertoires in COVID-19. Only in-frame clones appear in the TCRdb table, and some are missing; sequencing was by immunoSEQ multiplex PCR. This table has around 230,000 clones, around 83% appearing once. The sequenced sample was peripheral blood. These receptors came from a man in his forties who had recovered from COVID-19.

The chain employs TRBV29-1 and TRBJ2-1, with D perhaps matching TRBD1 (5 bases). Germline assignment: CDR1 SQVTM and CDR2 ANQGSEA. V lost 3 bases to trimming and J lost 0 bases, with 18 bases between them. The CDR3 length is 17 residues. The CDR3 bases are TGCAGCGTTGAGTCCCCGACAGAATCGTCCTCCTACAATGAGCAGTTCTTC. Translating gives CSVESPTESSSYNEQFF.

This chain uses TRBV6-2 or TRBV6-3 with TRBJ1-5; 7 bases line up with TRBD1. The CDR3 length is 20 residues. Trimming cost V 0 bases and J 4 bases; bases outside gene matches: 18. CDR1 is MNHEY, CDR2 SVGEGT, per germline. In DNA form, the CDR3 reads TGTGCCAGCAGTTACTCCCTCCTGATTGGAGGGGGCTGGGGAAATCAGCCCCAGCATTTT. Translated: CASSYSLLIGGGWGNQPQHF.

V usage is TRBV7-8 and J usage is TRBJ2-1, with D maybe TRBD1 (6 bases). Germline V gene sequence: CDR1 SGHVS, CDR2 FQNEAQ. The CDR3 has 15 amino acids. With 2 bases removed from V and 5 bases from J, the gap between germline ends came to 13 bases. CDR3 protein: CASSLSKGVNNEQFF. In nucleotides, the CDR3 is TGTGCCAGCAGCTTATCAAAGGGGGTAAACAATGAGCAGTTCTTC.

The CDR3 region is CSVGQGPPGTEAFF. Here the CDR3 DNA reads TGCAGCGTTGGACAGGGCCCACCGGGAACTGAAGCTTTCTTT. V usage is TRBV29-1 and J usage is TRBJ1-1; TRBD1 aligns across 7 bases. Germline V gene lookup returns CDR1 SQVTM and CDR2 ANQGSEA. J gave up 5 bases and V 4 bases, and 10 bases lay outside the gene matches. The CDR3 covers 14 residues. Variable domain in full (rest from reference TRBV29-1 and TRBJ1-1): SAVISQKPSRDICQRGTSLTIQCQVDSQVTMMFWYRQQPGQSLTLIATANQGSEATYESGFVIDKFPISRPNLTFSTLTVSNMSPEDSSIYLCSVGQGPPGTEAFFGQGTRLTVV.

The V and J genes are TRBV30 and TRBJ2-7, with a possible D match to TRBD1 (5 bases). This CDR3 is 11 amino acids long. Germline values: CDR1 GTSNPN, CDR2 SVGIG (reference sequence). Trimming removed 0 bases at V and 9 bases at J, with 9 bases between. The CDR3 loop reads CAWSVRDRQYF. The CDR3 region has the DNA TGTGCCTGGAGTGTTCGTGACAGGCAGTACTTC.

The rearrangement joins TRBV7-8 to TRBJ1-1; D not certain. This CDR3 has 15 residues. Germline CDR1 SGHVS, CDR2 FQNEAQ. Deletions cut 6 bases from V and 3 bases from J, with 17 bases between. The CDR3 sequence: CASSLDGGLYTEAFF. CDR3 coding DNA: TGTGCCAGCAGTCTGGACGGAGGTTTGTACACTGAAGCTTTCTTT.

The V call is TRBV18, the J call TRBJ2-3; D unclear. With 3 bases removed from V and 0 bases from J, the gap between germline ends came to 10 bases. CDR1 KGHSH and CDR2 LQKENI come from the germline V gene. This CDR3 spans 15 amino acids. The CDR3 loop reads CASSPGPDSTDTQYF. The CDR3 DNA reads as TGTGCCAGCTCACCGGGCCCAGACAGCACAGATACGCAGTATTTT.

The chain joins TRBV2 to TRBJ2-1; 7 bases match TRBD2. The CDR3 totals 15 residues. Unmatched junction bases numbered 8, after V lost 3 bases and J lost 6 bases. Germline V gives CDR1 SNHLY, CDR2 FYNNEI. CDR3 protein: CASSDASGPSNEQFF. In DNA form, the CDR3 reads TGTGCCAGCAGTGATGCTAGCGGACCTTCCAATGAGCAGTTCTTC.

A single count supports this clone. The rearrangement joins TRBV6-5 to TRBJ2-1; 7 bases match TRBD1. Trimming took 2 bases from V and 0 from J; bases not matched to a gene: 4. This CDR3 has 16 residues. Germline V gene data show CDR1 as MNHEY and CDR2 as SVGAGI. Here the CDR3 DNA reads TGTGCCAGCAGTTACCCGACAGGGAGCTCCTACAATGAGCAGTTCTTC. Translating it yields CASSYPTGSSYNEQFF.

The gene calls are TRBV7-6 and TRBJ2-5, with a tentative D call TRBD2 (5 bases). Trimming stripped 5 bases from V and 4 bases from J, with 17 bases between. Germline values: CDR1 SGHVS, CDR2 FNYEAQ. This CDR3 is built from 15 residues. The CDR3 region is CASSRLTARGETQYF. In DNA, the CDR3 is TGTGCCAGCAGCCGACTGACGGCCCGGGGAGAGACCCAGTACTTC.

The V and J genes are TRBV27 and TRBJ2-7; 7 positions agree with TRBD1. There are 17 residues in the CDR3. Germline V CDR1 and CDR2: MNHEY, SMNVEV (reference sequence). V was pared by 2 bases and J by 4 bases, with 14 bases of the junction left unmatched. The DNA for the CDR3 is TGTGCCAGCAGTTTACCCCCTCGACAGGGCACCCTGTACGAGCAGTACTTC. Translated, it gives CASSLPPRQGTLYEQYF.

The V and J genes are TRBV5-4 and TRBJ1-2; the match to TRBD1 covers 7 bases. The V and J ends lost 4 bases and 5 bases, in that order; junction bases with no gene match: 8. This CDR3 has 14 residues. Germline values: CDR1 SGHNT, CDR2 YYREEE (reference sequence). The CDR3, as DNA: TGTGCCAGCAGCCGTGACAGGGAACTTTATGGCTACACCTTC. Translation gives CASSRDRELYGYTF.

The gene calls are TRBV3-1 (or the pseudogene TRBV3-2) and TRBJ2-5; 7 nucleotides align to TRBD1. CDR3 size: 14 residues. Germline-derived CDR1 and CDR2 are LGHDT and YNNKEL (reference sequence). The V gene end was trimmed by 4 bases and the J gene end by 2 bases; junction bases not matched to a gene: 4. CDR3 residues: CASSLMTGQETQYF. CDR3 in DNA: TGTGCCAGCAGCCTCATGACAGGGCAAGAGACCCAGTACTTC.

The V and J genes are TRBV19 and TRBJ2-3; a possible D gene is TRBD2 (7 bases). The V end was cut by 3 bases, the J end by 4 bases, with 14 bases between. The CDR3 is made up of 15 amino acids. From germline, CDR1 is LNHDA and CDR2 SQIVND (reference sequence). The CDR3 nucleotides are TGTGCCAGTAGTATTACGGGGGGCGGCCCAGATACGCAGTATTTT. The encoded protein is CASSITGGGPDTQYF.

The chain has TRBV3-1 (or the pseudogene TRBV3-2) and TRBJ2-3; D perhaps matches TRBD1 (5 bases). The germline V gene has CDR1 LGHDT and CDR2 YNNKEL (reference sequence). This CDR3 has 16 amino acids. Trimming cost V 5 bases and J 0 bases, with 15 bases left between them. CDR3: CASSSGRGPSTDTQYF. In nucleotides, the CDR3 is TGTGCCAGCAGCTCCGGTAGGGGCCCTAGCACAGATACGCAGTATTTT.

This clone was counted a few times. The V call is TRBV7-9, the J call TRBJ1-2, with a tentative D call TRBD1 (5 bases). CDR1 SEHNR and CDR2 FQNEAQ come from the germline V gene (reference sequence). With 0 bases removed from V and 5 bases from J, the gap between germline ends came to 13 bases. The length of the CDR3 is 15 residues. CDR3 region: CASSLASGPVYGYTF. The CDR3, as DNA: TGTGCCAGCAGCTTAGCGTCAGGGCCCGTTTATGGCTACACCTTC.

This clone was counted a few times. This chain connects TRBV10-2 to TRBJ1-3; no clear D. CDR3 length: 11 amino acids. Between the trimmed V and J ends, which lost 6 bases and 8 bases, there was a span of 8 bases. Germline V gives CDR1 WSHSY, CDR2 SAAADI. The CDR3: CASRREDTIYF. CDR3 nucleotides: TGCGCCAGCAGAAGGGAGGACACCATATATTTT.

This clone has just a few counts. V usage is TRBV6-2 or TRBV6-3 and J usage is TRBJ2-2; TRBD2 might be the D (5 bases). Germline V gene lookup returns CDR1 MNHEY and CDR2 SVGEGT. The CDR3 runs 17 residues. With 2 bases removed from V and 9 bases from J, the gap between germline ends came to 22 bases. CDR3 sequence (DNA): TGTGCCAGCAGTTACGTCCTCCGGGGAGAACTTTACCGGGAGCTGTTTTTT. It codes for CASSYVLRGELYRELFF.

The rearrangement uses TRBV5-4 and TRBJ1-2; 8 nucleotides align to TRBD1. The CDR3 spans 13 residues. V dropped 4 bases and J dropped 4; count of bases not matched to a gene: 3. Per the germline V gene, CDR1 is SGHNT and CDR2 is YYREEE (reference sequence). CDR3 coding DNA: TGTGCCAGCAGCCCGGGACAGGTCTATGGCTACACCTTC. Its protein is CASSPGQVYGYTF. Variable domain in full (rest from reference TRBV5-4 and TRBJ1-2): ETGVTQSPTHLIKTRGQQVTLRCSSQSGHNTVSWYQQALGQGPQFIFQYYREEENGRGNFPPRFSGLQFPNYSSELNVNALELDDSALYLCASSPGQVYGYTFGSGTRLTVV.